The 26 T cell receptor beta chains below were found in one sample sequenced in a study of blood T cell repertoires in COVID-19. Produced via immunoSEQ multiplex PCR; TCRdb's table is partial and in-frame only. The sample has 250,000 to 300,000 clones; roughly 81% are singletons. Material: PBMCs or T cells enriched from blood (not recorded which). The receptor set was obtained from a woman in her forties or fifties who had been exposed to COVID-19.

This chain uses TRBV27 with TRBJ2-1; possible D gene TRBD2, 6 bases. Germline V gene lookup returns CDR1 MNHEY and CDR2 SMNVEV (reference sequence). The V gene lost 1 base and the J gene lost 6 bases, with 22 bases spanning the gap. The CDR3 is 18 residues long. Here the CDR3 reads CASSLFGAGLSSSNEQFF. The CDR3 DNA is TGTGCCAGCAGTTTATTTGGGGCGGGGCTCTCAAGTTCCAATGAGCAGTTCTTC.

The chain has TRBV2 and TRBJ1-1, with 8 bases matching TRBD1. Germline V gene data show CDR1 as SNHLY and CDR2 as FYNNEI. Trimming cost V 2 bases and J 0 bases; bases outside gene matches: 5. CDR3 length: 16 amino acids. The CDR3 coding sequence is TGTGCCAGCAGTGAACAGGGGGCCTTGATGAACACTGAAGCTTTCTTT. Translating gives CASSEQGALMNTEAFF. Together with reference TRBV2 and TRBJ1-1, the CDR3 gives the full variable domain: EPEVTQTPSHQVTQMGQEVILRCVPISNHLYFYWYRQILGQKVEFLVSFYNNEISEKSEIFDDQFSVERPDGSNFTLKIRSTKLEDSAMYFCASSEQGALMNTEAFFGQGTRLTVV.

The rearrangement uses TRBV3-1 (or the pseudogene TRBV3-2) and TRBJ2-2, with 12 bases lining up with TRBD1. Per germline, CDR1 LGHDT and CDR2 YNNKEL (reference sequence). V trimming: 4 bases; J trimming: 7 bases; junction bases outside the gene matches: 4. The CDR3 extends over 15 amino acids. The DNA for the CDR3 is TGTGCCAGCAGCCTGGGACAGGGGGCGATCGGGGAGCTGTTTTTT. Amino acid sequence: CASSLGQGAIGELFF.

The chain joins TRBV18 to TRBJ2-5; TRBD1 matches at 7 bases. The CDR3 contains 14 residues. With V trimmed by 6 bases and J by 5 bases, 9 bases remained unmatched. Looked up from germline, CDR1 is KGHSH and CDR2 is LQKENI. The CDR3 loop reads CASSTRDSKETQYF. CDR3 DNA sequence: TGTGCCAGCTCCACGAGGGACAGTAAGGAGACCCAGTACTTC.

The DNA of the CDR3 is TGTGCCAGCAGCCTTGGGGGGGCCACTGAAGCTTTCTTT. It translates to CASSLGGATEAFF. The gene calls are TRBV7-2 and TRBJ1-1; a weak D match, TRBD1 (6 bases). V was pared by 5 bases and J by 4 bases, with 11 bases between. The germline CDR1 and CDR2 sequences are SGHTA and FQGNSA. The CDR3 has 13 residues.

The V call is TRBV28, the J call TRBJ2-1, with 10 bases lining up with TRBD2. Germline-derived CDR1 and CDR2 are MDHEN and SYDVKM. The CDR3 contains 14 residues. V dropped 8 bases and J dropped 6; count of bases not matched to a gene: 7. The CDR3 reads CASSLAGAINEQFF. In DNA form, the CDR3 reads TGTGCCAGCTCCCTAGCGGGGGCCATCAATGAGCAGTTCTTC.

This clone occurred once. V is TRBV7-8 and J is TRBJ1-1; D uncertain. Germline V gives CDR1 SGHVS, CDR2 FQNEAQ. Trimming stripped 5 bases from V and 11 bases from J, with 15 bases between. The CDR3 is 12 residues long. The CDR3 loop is CASSPPKREAFF. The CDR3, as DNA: TGTGCCAGCAGCCCCCCCAAGAGGGAGGCTTTCTTT.

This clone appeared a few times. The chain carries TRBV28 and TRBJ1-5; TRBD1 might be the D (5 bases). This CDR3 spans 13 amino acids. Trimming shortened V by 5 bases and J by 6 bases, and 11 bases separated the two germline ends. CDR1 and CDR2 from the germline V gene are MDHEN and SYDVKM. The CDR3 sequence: CASSRPGGQPQHF. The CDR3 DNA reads TGTGCCAGCAGTCGACCGGGGGGTCAGCCCCAGCATTTT.

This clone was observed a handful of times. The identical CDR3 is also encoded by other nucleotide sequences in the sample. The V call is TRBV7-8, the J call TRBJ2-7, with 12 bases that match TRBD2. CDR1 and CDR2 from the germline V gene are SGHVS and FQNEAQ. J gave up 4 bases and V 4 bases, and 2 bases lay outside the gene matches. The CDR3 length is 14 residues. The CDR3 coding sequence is TGTGCCAGCAGCTCCGGACTAGCGGGATACGAGCAGTACTTC. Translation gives CASSSGLAGYEQYF.

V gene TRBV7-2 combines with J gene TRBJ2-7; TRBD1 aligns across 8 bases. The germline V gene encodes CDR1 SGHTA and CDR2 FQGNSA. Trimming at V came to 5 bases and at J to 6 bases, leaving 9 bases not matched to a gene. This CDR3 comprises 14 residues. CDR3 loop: CASSPRTGSIEQYF. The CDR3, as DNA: TGTGCCAGCAGCCCCCGGACAGGGAGTATCGAGCAGTACTTC.

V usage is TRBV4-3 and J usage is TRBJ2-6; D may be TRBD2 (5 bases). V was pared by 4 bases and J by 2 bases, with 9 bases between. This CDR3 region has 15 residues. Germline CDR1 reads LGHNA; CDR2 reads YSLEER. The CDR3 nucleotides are TGCGCCAGCAGCCCCCACGGGACTGGGGCCAACGTCCTGACTTTC. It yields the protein CASSPHGTGANVLTF.

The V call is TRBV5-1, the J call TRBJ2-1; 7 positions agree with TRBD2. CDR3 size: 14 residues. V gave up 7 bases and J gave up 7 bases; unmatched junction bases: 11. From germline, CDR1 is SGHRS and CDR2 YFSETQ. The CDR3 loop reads CASSGTLGGNEQFF. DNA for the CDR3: TGCGCCAGCTCGGGCACTCTGGGAGGGAATGAGCAGTTCTTC.

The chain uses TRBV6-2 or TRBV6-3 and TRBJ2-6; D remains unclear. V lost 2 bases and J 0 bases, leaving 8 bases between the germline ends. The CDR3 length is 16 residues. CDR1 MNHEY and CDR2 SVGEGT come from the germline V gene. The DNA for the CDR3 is TGTGCCAGCAGTTACGGGCCTACCTCTGGGGCCAACGTCCTGACTTTC. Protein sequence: CASSYGPTSGANVLTF.

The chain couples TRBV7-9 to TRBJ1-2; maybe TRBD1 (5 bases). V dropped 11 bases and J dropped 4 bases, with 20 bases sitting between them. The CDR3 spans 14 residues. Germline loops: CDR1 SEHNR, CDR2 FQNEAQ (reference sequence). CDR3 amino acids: CASRPTPRVYGYTF. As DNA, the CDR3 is TGTGCCTCGCGACCTACCCCCAGGGTCTATGGCTACACCTTC.

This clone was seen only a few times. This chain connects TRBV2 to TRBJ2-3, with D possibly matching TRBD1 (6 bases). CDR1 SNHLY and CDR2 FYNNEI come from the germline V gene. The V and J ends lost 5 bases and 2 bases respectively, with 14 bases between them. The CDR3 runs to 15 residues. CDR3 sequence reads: CASSQGRGATDTQYF. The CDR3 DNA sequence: TGTGCCAGCAGTCAGGGCAGGGGAGCCACAGATACGCAGTATTTT.

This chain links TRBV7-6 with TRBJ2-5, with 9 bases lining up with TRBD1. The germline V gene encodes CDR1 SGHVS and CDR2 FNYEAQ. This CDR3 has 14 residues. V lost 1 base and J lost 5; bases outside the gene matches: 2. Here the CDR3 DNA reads TGTGCCAGCAGCTTAGGGGACAGGGCTGAGACCCAGTACTTC. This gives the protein CASSLGDRAETQYF.

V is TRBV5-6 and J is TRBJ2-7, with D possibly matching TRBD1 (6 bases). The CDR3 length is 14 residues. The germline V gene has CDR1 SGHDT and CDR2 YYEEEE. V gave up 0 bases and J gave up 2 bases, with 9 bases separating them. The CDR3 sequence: CASSLDRVAYEQYF. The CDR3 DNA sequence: TGTGCCAGCAGCTTGGACAGGGTCGCCTACGAGCAGTACTTC.

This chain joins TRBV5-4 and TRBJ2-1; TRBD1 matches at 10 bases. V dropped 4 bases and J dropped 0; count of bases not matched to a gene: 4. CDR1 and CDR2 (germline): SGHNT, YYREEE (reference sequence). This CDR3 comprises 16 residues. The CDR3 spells CASSPTGGLSYNEQFF. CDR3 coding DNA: TGTGCCAGCAGCCCGACAGGGGGCCTCTCCTACAATGAGCAGTTCTTC.

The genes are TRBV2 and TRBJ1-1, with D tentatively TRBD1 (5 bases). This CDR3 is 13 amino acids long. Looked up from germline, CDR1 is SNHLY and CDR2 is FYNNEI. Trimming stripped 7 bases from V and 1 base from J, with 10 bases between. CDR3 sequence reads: CASKYRRNTEAFF. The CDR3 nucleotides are TGTGCCAGCAAGTACAGGAGGAACACTGAAGCTTTCTTT.

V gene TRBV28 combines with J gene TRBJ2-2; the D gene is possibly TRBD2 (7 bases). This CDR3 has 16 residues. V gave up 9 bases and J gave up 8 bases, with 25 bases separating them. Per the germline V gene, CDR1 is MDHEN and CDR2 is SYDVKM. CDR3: CASLGGGLNTPGELFF. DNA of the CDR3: TGTGCCAGTTTAGGCGGGGGCCTTAACACCCCGGGGGAGCTGTTTTTT. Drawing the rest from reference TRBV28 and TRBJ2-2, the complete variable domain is DVKVTQSSRYLVKRTGEKVFLECVQDMDHENMFWYRQDPGLGLRLIYFSYDVKMKEKGDIPEGYSVSREKKERFSLILESASTNQTSMYLCASLGGGLNTPGELFFGEGSRLTVL.

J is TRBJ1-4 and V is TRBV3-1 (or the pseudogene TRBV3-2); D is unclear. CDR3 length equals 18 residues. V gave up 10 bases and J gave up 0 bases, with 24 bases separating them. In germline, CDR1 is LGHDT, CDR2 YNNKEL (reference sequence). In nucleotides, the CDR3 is TGTGCCACCTGGCCCGGACTTTCTCTCCCTGCAACTAATGAAAAACTGTTTTTT. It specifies CATWPGLSLPATNEKLFF.

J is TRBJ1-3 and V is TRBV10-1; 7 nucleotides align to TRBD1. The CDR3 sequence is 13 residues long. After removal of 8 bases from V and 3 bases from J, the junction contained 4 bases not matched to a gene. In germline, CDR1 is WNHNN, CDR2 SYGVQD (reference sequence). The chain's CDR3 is CASGGTDGNTIYF. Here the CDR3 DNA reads TGCGCCAGCGGGGGGACAGATGGAAACACCATATATTTT.

CDR3 sequence reads: CATSLAGKGTDTQYF. CDR3 DNA sequence: TGTGCCACCAGCTTAGCGGGGAAGGGGACAGATACGCAGTATTTT. This chain joins TRBV24-1 and TRBJ2-3; TRBD2 matches 8 bases. The germline gives CDR1 KGHDR, CDR2 SFDVKD. This CDR3 is 15 amino acids long. With V trimmed by 7 bases and J by 3 bases, 8 bases remained unmatched.

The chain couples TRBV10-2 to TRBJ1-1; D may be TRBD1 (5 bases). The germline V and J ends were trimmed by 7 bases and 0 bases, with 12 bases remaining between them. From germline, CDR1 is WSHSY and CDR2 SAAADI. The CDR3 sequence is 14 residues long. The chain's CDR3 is CASISTDLNTEAFF. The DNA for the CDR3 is TGCGCCAGCATTTCGACAGACCTGAACACTGAAGCTTTCTTT.

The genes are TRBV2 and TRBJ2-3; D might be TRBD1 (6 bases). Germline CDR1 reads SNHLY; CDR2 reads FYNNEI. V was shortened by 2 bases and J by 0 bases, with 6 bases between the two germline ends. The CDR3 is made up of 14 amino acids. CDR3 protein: CASSETGSTDTQYF. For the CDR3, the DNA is TGTGCCAGCAGTGAAACAGGGAGCACAGATACGCAGTATTTT.

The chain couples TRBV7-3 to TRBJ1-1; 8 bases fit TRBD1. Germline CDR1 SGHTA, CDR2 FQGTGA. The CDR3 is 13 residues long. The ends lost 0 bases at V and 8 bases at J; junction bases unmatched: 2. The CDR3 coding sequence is TGTGCCAGCAGCTTAACGGACAGGGCAGAAGCTTTCTTT. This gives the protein CASSLTDRAEAFF.